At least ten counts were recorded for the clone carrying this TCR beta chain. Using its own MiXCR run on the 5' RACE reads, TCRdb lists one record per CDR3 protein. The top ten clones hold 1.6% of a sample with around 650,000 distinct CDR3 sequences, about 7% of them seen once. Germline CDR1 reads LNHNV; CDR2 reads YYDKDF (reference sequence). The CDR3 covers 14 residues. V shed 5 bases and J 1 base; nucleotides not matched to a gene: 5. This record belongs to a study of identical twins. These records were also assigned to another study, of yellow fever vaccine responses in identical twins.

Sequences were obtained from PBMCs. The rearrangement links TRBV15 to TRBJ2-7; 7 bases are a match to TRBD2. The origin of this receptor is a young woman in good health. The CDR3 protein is CATSGRGGSYEQYF. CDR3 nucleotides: TGTGCCACCAGCGGGAGGGGTGGATCCTACGAGCAGTACTTC.